One and the same sample provided the 3 T cell receptor beta chains below, sequenced in a study of cytomegalovirus exposure and HLA in healthy donors. The PCR contained 60 Vbeta and 13 Jbeta primers. Generated by immunoSEQ multiplex PCR, the TCRdb table keeps only in-frame clones and is missing some. The sample contains roughly 140,000 clones, approximately 77% of which appear only once. The specimen sequenced was PBMCs. The source is a man aged 18 to 35 in good health and CMV-seronegative.

The CDR3 DNA is TGTGCCAGCAGCTCTCGACAGGGTCTACTTTACGAGCAGTACTTC. It codes for CASSSRQGLLYEQYF. The chain recombines TRBV5-4 with TRBJ2-5; 7 nucleotides match TRBD1. The end of the DNA is better explained by TRBJ2-7, so the J call may be wrong. Germline V gene sequence: CDR1 SGHNT, CDR2 YYREEE (reference sequence). The CDR3 extends over 15 amino acids.

V is TRBV5-6 and J is TRBJ1-4; D is unclear. Per germline, CDR1 SGHDT and CDR2 YYEEEE. With 0 bases removed from V and 8 bases from J, the gap between germline ends came to 5 bases. CDR3 size: 12 residues. The CDR3 DNA is TGTGCCAGCAGCTTGGCCGAGGAAAAACTGTTTTTT. Its protein product is CASSLAEEKLFF.

This chain connects TRBV7-9 to TRBJ2-2, with D unclear. Trimming left V 3 bases short and J 6 bases short, with 2 bases between. The CDR3 length is 11 residues. In germline, CDR1 is SEHNR, CDR2 FQNEAQ (reference sequence). CDR3: CASSFAGELFF. CDR3 nucleotides: TGTGCCAGCAGCTTCGCCGGGGAGCTGTTTTTT.